Presented here are 29 T cell receptor beta chains from one specimen sequenced in a study of blood T cell repertoires in COVID-19. Using immunoSEQ multiplex PCR, the repertoire was profiled, and TCRdb retains in-frame clones only, with some absent. Counted here are roughly 25,000 clones, about nine tenths occurring once; the ten biggest clones make up approximately 18%. The specimen was peripheral blood. These receptor sequences come from a woman at least 80 years old with acute or convalescent COVID-19.

This clone was counted a few times. The chain carries TRBV2 and TRBJ1-2, with D perhaps TRBD1 (6 bases). The CDR3 consists of 13 residues. V lost 5 bases and J 2 bases, leaving 9 bases between the germline ends. The germline V gene encodes CDR1 SNHLY and CDR2 FYNNEI. CDR3 region: CASSLTGNYGYTF. In DNA form, the CDR3 reads TGTGCCAGCAGTCTGACAGGAAACTATGGCTACACCTTC.

The chain is built from TRBV5-1 and TRBJ2-3; no clear D. The germline V gene encodes CDR1 SGHRS and CDR2 YFSETQ. Trimming removed 0 bases from V and 0 bases from J, with 11 bases in between. There are 16 residues in the CDR3. The CDR3 bases are TGCGCCAGCAGCTTGGGAGCCTCCTCTAGCACAGATACGCAGTATTTT. It codes for CASSLGASSSTDTQYF.

The DNA for the CDR3 is TGTGCCAGTAGTATAAAGGAAGGGAGTCAGCCCCAGCATTTT. It translates to CASSIKEGSQPQHF. This chain joins TRBV19 and TRBJ1-5, with D uncertain. The CDR3 extends over 14 amino acids. Trimming took 2 bases from V and 6 from J, leaving 11 bases between them. Germline-derived CDR1 and CDR2 are LNHDA and SQIVND (reference sequence). Together with reference TRBV19 and TRBJ1-5, the CDR3 gives the full variable domain: DGGITQSPKYLFRKEGQNVTLSCEQNLNHDAMYWYRQDPGQGLRLIYYSQIVNDFQKGDIAEGYSVSREKKESFPLTVTSAQKNPTAFYLCASSIKEGSQPQHFGDGTRLSIL.

The chain joins TRBV4-3 to TRBJ1-1, with D possibly TRBD1 on 5 matching bases. This CDR3 comprises 15 residues. Per germline, CDR1 LGHNA and CDR2 YSLEER. Trimming shortened V by 5 bases and J by 0 bases, and 13 bases separated the two germline ends. The CDR3 is CASSSRGGVNTEAFF. CDR3 DNA: TGCGCCAGCAGCTCCCGGGGGGGGGTGAACACTGAAGCTTTCTTT.

The gene calls are TRBV18 and TRBJ1-1, with no clear D. The germline V gene has CDR1 KGHSH and CDR2 LQKENI. V lost 2 bases to trimming and J lost 4 bases, with 11 bases between them. The CDR3 runs to 14 residues. DNA of the CDR3: TGTGCCAGCTCACCAGAGGGTCTGGCCACTGAAGCTTTCTTT. This gives the protein CASSPEGLATEAFF.

The chain carries TRBV18 and TRBJ1-1; weak D call: TRBD1 (6 bases). CDR1 and CDR2 from the germline V gene are KGHSH and LQKENI. V was clipped by 5 bases and J by 1 base, with 11 bases between them. The CDR3 runs 14 residues. CDR3 region: CASSEIQGNTEAFF. In nucleotides, the CDR3 is TGTGCCAGCTCAGAAATACAGGGGAACACTGAAGCTTTCTTT.

The genes are TRBV9 and TRBJ2-1, with a weak D call TRBD1 (6 bases). The V gene's germline CDR1 is SGDLS and CDR2 YYNGEE. The CDR3 length is 14 residues. Trimming took off 7 bases at V and 2 bases at J, with 13 bases between the two ends. The CDR3 DNA reads as TGTGCCAGCGGATCCGGGACAACCTACAATGAGCAGTTCTTC. Its translation is CASGSGTTYNEQFF.

This clone was observed a handful of times. The chain employs TRBV29-1 and TRBJ2-5, with a possible D match to TRBD2 (6 bases). Looked up from germline, CDR1 is SQVTM and CDR2 is ANQGSEA. The CDR3 consists of 14 residues. Trimming stripped 7 bases from V and 2 bases from J, with 17 bases between. CDR3 bases: TGCAGCGCCAAAGGAGGGCGGAAACAAGAGACCCAGTACTTC. This translates into CSAKGGRKQETQYF.

The chain carries TRBV19 and TRBJ2-1, with a weak D call TRBD1 (5 bases). Germline lookup yields CDR1 LNHDA and CDR2 SQIVND (reference sequence). V was cut by 5 bases and J by 0 bases, with 11 bases left in between. This CDR3 comprises 15 residues. The CDR3 spells CASSFDSRSYNEQFF. CDR3 nucleotide sequence: TGTGCCAGTAGTTTCGACAGTCGCTCCTACAATGAGCAGTTCTTC.

The gene calls are TRBV7-2 and TRBJ2-5, with 7 bases matching TRBD2. V was pared by 4 bases and J by 1 base, with 12 bases of the junction left unmatched. The length of the CDR3 is 17 residues. The germline gives CDR1 SGHTA, CDR2 FQGNSA. The CDR3 protein is CASSSNPASGRQETQYF. Here the CDR3 DNA reads TGTGCCAGCAGCTCCAACCCGGCTAGCGGCCGCCAAGAGACCCAGTACTTC.

This clone was observed a few times. This chain links TRBV7-2 with TRBJ1-6; maybe TRBD1 (5 bases). There are 13 residues in the CDR3. Germline assignment: CDR1 SGHTA and CDR2 FQGNSA. As DNA, the CDR3 is TGTGCTCTGGGGGGAGGGGAGAATTCACCCCTCCACTTT. Protein sequence: CALGGGENSPLHF.

The J gene is TRBJ2-2, the V gene TRBV11-2; TRBD2 matches at 14 bases. Germline CDR1 reads SGHAT; CDR2 reads FQNNGV. V was clipped by 5 bases and J by 2 bases; unmatched bases: 4. The CDR3 totals 17 residues. The CDR3 loop reads CASSRTSGGTNTGELFF. The CDR3 nucleotides are TGTGCCAGCAGCCGGACTAGCGGGGGGACTAACACCGGGGAGCTGTTTTTT.

The chain is built from TRBV3-1 (or the pseudogene TRBV3-2) and TRBJ2-3, with D maybe TRBD2 (5 bases). Trimming stripped 3 bases from V and 1 base from J, with 11 bases between. Germline CDR1 LGHDT, CDR2 YNNKEL (reference sequence). The CDR3 sequence is 15 residues long. CDR3: CASSHGPGGTDTQYF. Written as DNA, the CDR3 is TGTGCCAGCAGCCATGGTCCCGGGGGCACAGATACGCAGTATTTT.

The chain links TRBV6-2 or TRBV6-3 to TRBJ2-1; 7 nucleotides agree with TRBD2. V lost 5 bases to trimming and J lost 6 bases; unmatched junction nucleotides: 10. Germline assignment: CDR1 MNHEY and CDR2 SVGEGT. The CDR3 is 15 amino acids. This CDR3 reads CASSRRGVGFNEQFF. CDR3 bases: TGTGCCAGCAGTCGCCGGGGGGTCGGATTCAATGAGCAGTTCTTC.

The rearrangement uses TRBV27 and TRBJ1-2, with TRBD1 identical over 11 bases. V lost 3 bases, J lost 3 bases, and 12 bases stayed unmatched. The germline V gene has CDR1 MNHEY and CDR2 SMNVEV (reference sequence). CDR3 size: 18 residues. This CDR3 reads CASSFRLSGTGGDYGYTF. The CDR3 DNA reads as TGTGCCAGCAGTTTCCGCCTGTCGGGGACAGGGGGAGACTATGGCTACACCTTC.

The chain recombines TRBV23-1 with TRBJ2-3; 8 bases match TRBD2. TRBV23-1 is annotated as an ORF whose role is uncertain. With V trimmed by 0 bases and J by 1 base, 0 bases remained unmatched. The length of the CDR3 is 15 residues. The CDR3 here is CASSQSLAGTDTQYF. CDR3 sequence (DNA): TGCGCCAGCAGTCAATCACTAGCGGGCACAGATACGCAGTATTTT.

V gene TRBV29-1 combines with J gene TRBJ2-3; the D is unclear. V was trimmed by 7 bases and J by 4 bases, leaving 9 bases between them. CDR3 length equals 11 residues. CDR1 SQVTM and CDR2 ANQGSEA come from the germline V gene. The DNA for the CDR3 is TGCAGCGGAAGTAGAGCAGATACGCAGTATTTT. Translating it yields CSGSRADTQYF.

V and J are TRBV19 and TRBJ1-5; TRBD1 agrees at 7 bases. This CDR3 spans 15 amino acids. Trimming removed 3 bases from V and 6 bases from J; junction bases left unmatched: 8. Germline CDR1 LNHDA, CDR2 SQIVND (reference sequence). Here the CDR3 DNA reads TGTGCCAGTAGTATGCAGGGGGGAGTCAGTCAGCCCCAGCATTTT. Amino acids: CASSMQGGVSQPQHF.

This rearrangement joins TRBV18 to TRBJ2-1; 11 bases match TRBD2. The J segment lost 7 bases and the V segment lost 6 bases, leaving 14 bases of the junction unmatched. CDR1 KGHSH and CDR2 LQKENI come from the germline V gene. The CDR3 is made up of 17 amino acids. For the CDR3, the DNA is TGTGCCAGCTCGTACGCCGTTGGGACTAGCGGAATTAATGAGCAGTTCTTC. Translation: CASSYAVGTSGINEQFF.

The CDR3 nucleotides read TGTGCCAGCAGTCGCACAGGGGCGGGGACTGAAGCTTTCTTT. Translating it yields CASSRTGAGTEAFF. V and J are TRBV7-9 and TRBJ1-1; 7 positions agree with TRBD1. Losses at the gene ends were 6 bases for V and 5 bases for J; bases not matched to a gene: 9. Germline V CDR1 and CDR2: SEHNR, FQNEAQ (reference sequence). CDR3 length equals 14 residues.

This clone was observed once. The chain joins TRBV11-3 to TRBJ2-5; 8 bases are shared with TRBD1. V trimming: 5 bases; J trimming: 4 bases; junction bases outside the gene matches: 9. CDR1 is SGHNT, CDR2 YENEEA, per germline. The CDR3 has 15 amino acids. DNA of the CDR3: TGTGCCAGCAGCCGCTCCAGGGGGCGGTTAGAGACCCAGTACTTC. Its protein is CASSRSRGRLETQYF.

This clone was seen a few times. The chain uses TRBV6-2 or TRBV6-3 and TRBJ1-1; D is ambiguous. The CDR3 runs to 12 residues. The germline gives CDR1 MNHEY, CDR2 SVGEGT. V shed 5 bases and J shed 6 bases, with 10 bases lying between them. The CDR3 DNA sequence: TGTGCCAGCAGTGAGACACCACCTGAAGCTTTCTTT. Protein: CASSETPPEAFF.

The CDR3: CASSETGSSREETQYF. CDR3 nucleotide sequence: TGTGCCAGCAGCGAAACAGGGAGTAGTAGGGAAGAGACCCAGTACTTC. The V and J genes are TRBV7-2 and TRBJ2-5; TRBD1 is a possible D gene (6 bases). The CDR3 consists of 16 residues. Trimming stripped 5 bases from V and 3 bases from J, with 19 bases between. CDR1 and CDR2 (germline): SGHTA, FQGNSA.

The rearrangement links TRBV11-2 to TRBJ2-1; D remains ambiguous. The V gene lost 0 bases and the J gene lost 5 bases, with 17 bases spanning the gap. Looked up from germline, CDR1 is SGHAT and CDR2 is FQNNGV. The CDR3 is made up of 17 amino acids. DNA for the CDR3: TGTGCCAGCAGCTTAGAATCCCGACTCCGGTCTAACAATGAGCAGTTCTTC. Translated, it gives CASSLESRLRSNNEQFF.

The chain uses TRBV6-2 or TRBV6-3 and TRBJ1-6; TRBD1 is a possible D gene (6 bases). V lost 5 bases and J 6 bases, leaving 11 bases between the germline ends. The CDR3 is made up of 14 amino acids. The V gene's germline CDR1 is MNHEY and CDR2 SVGEGT. The CDR3 protein is CASSRDTGNSPLHF. The DNA of the CDR3 is TGTGCCAGCAGTAGGGACACCGGTAATTCACCCCTCCACTTT.

The rearrangement links TRBV3-1 (or the pseudogene TRBV3-2) to TRBJ2-7; 9 bases match TRBD2. Germline CDR1 reads LGHDT; CDR2 reads YNNKEL (reference sequence). The CDR3 runs to 17 residues. Trimming at V came to 3 bases and at J to 0 bases, leaving 9 bases not matched to a gene. CDR3 DNA: TGTGCCAGCAGCCAGTCAGGGAGCGGGGGGCTCTCCTACGAGCAGTACTTC. This translates into CASSQSGSGGLSYEQYF.

The chain links TRBV15 to TRBJ2-1, with 9 positions matching TRBD1. Trimming took 1 base from V and 5 from J; bases not matched to a gene: 6. CDR1 LNHNV and CDR2 YYDKDF come from the germline V gene (reference sequence). The length of the CDR3 is 16 residues. CDR3: CATSRGTGTGNNEQFF. CDR3 nucleotides: TGTGCCACCAGCAGAGGAACCGGGACAGGGAACAATGAGCAGTTCTTC.

The chain uses TRBV6-5 and TRBJ1-3; TRBD1 aligns across 7 bases. The CDR3 is 15 amino acids. From germline, CDR1 is MNHEY and CDR2 SVGAGI. Trimming removed 6 bases from V and 4 bases from J; junction bases left unmatched: 9. CDR3 residues: CASRFQTGVGNTIYF. Written as DNA, the CDR3 is TGTGCCAGCAGATTTCAAACAGGGGTAGGAAACACCATATATTTT.

V gene TRBV6-6 combines with J gene TRBJ1-5; tentatively, D is TRBD1 (5 bases). This CDR3 comprises 17 residues. In germline, CDR1 is MNHNY, CDR2 SVGAGI (reference sequence). Trimming removed 5 bases from V and 5 bases from J, with 22 bases in between. CDR3 bases: TGTGCCAGCAGTCCGCTGACGGGGGGGATGGCCTATCAGCCCCAGCATTTT. This codes for CASSPLTGGMAYQPQHF.